A single sample gave rise to the 32 T cell receptor beta chains below, sequenced in a study of cytomegalovirus exposure and HLA in healthy donors. The study ran its PCR with 60 Vbeta and 13 Jbeta primers. Libraries were prepared by immunoSEQ multiplex PCR; TCRdb keeps only in-frame clonotypes and omits some of them. The table lists around 61,000 clones, about 86% of them singletons, with 1.7% in the top ten. Sequencing used PBMCs. The receptor source for this set is a man in his forties in good health and CMV-seronegative.

This sequence joins TRBV5-1 and TRBJ2-2; possibly TRBD1 for D (6 bases). Germline V gene sequence: CDR1 SGHRS, CDR2 YFSETQ. V gave up 4 bases and J gave up 3 bases, with 10 bases separating them. The CDR3 length is 14 residues. The CDR3 region has the DNA TGCGCCAGCAGCCAAGGACAGCACACCGGGGAGCTGTTTTTT. This sequence encodes CASSQGQHTGELFF.

The chain combines TRBV5-1 with TRBJ1-1; 7 bases align to TRBD1. V lost 4 bases to trimming and J lost 4 bases; unmatched junction nucleotides: 7. CDR3 length: 14 residues. Germline CDR1 and CDR2: SGHRS and YFSETQ. The CDR3 sequence: CASSTEGAGTEAFF. The CDR3 bases are TGCGCCAGCAGCACGGAGGGGGCCGGCACTGAAGCTTTCTTT.

This chain joins TRBV11-3 and TRBJ1-3; D is uncertain. This CDR3 spans 17 amino acids. V was clipped by 5 bases and J by 0 bases, with 17 bases between them. The germline V gene encodes CDR1 SGHNT and CDR2 YENEEA. CDR3 sequence: CASSTAGNQLSGNTIYF. The CDR3 coding sequence is TGTGCCAGCAGCACCGCCGGGAACCAACTCTCTGGAAACACCATATATTTT.

This clone was observed once. The CDR3 region has the DNA TGTGCCAGCAGCACCTACAGGGGGAATAATGAAAAACTGTTTTTT. This translates into CASSTYRGNNEKLFF. The V and J genes are TRBV7-9 and TRBJ1-4; 8 nucleotides agree with TRBD1. This CDR3 has 15 residues. The V gene's germline CDR1 is SEHNR and CDR2 FQNEAQ (reference sequence). With 5 bases clipped from V and 4 bases from J, the junction kept 6 bases outside the gene matches. Variable domain in full (rest from reference TRBV7-9 and TRBJ1-4): DTGVSQNPRHKITKRGQNVTFRCDPISEHNRLYWYRQTLGQGPEFLTYFQNEAQLEKSRLLSDRFSAERPKGSFSTLEIQRTEQGDSAMYLCASSTYRGNNEKLFFGSGTQLSVL.

The gene calls are TRBV5-1 and TRBJ2-3; D is undetermined. CDR3 length: 15 amino acids. Looked up from germline, CDR1 is SGHRS and CDR2 is YFSETQ. V lost 7 bases and J 0 bases, leaving 15 bases between the germline ends. The CDR3 DNA sequence: TGCGCCAGCCGTACGGAGCCCCTTAGCACAGATACGCAGTATTTT. This gives the protein CASRTEPLSTDTQYF.

This chain joins TRBV29-1 and TRBJ2-7, with D maybe TRBD1 (5 bases). Germline values: CDR1 SQVTM, CDR2 ANQGSEA. V shed 6 bases and J shed 7 bases, with 13 bases lying between them. The CDR3 extends over 11 amino acids. CDR3 region: CSVVTADEQYV. CDR3 DNA: TGCAGCGTAGTGACAGCAGATGAGCAGTACGTC.

The chain joins TRBV7-3 to TRBJ1-2; D is perhaps TRBD1 (5 bases). The CDR3 has 14 amino acids. V lost 4 bases, J lost 6 bases, and 15 bases lay in between. Germline V gives CDR1 SGHTA, CDR2 FQGTGA. The chain's CDR3 is CASSSRGGVDGYTF. CDR3 coding DNA: TGTGCCAGCAGCTCCCGGGGAGGGGTCGATGGCTACACCTTC. The variable domain in full, with the rest retrieved from reference TRBV7-3 and TRBJ1-2, is GAGVSQTPSNKVTEKGKYVELRCDPISGHTALYWYRQSLGQGPEFLIYFQGTGAADDSGLPNDRFFAVRPEGSVSTLKIQRTERGDSAVYLCASSSRGGVDGYTFGSGTRLTVV.

The rearrangement joins TRBV6-6 to TRBJ2-1; 8 bases line up with TRBD1. The ends lost 4 bases at V and 6 bases at J; junction bases unmatched: 8. This CDR3 is built from 15 residues. In germline, CDR1 is MNHNY, CDR2 SVGAGI (reference sequence). Written as DNA, the CDR3 is TGTGCCAGCAGTTTCCAGGGGGCGTTTTCCAATGAGCAGTTCTTC. Its translation is CASSFQGAFSNEQFF.

J is TRBJ2-7 and V is TRBV27; 11 bases map to TRBD1. CDR3 length equals 15 residues. The V segment lost 6 bases and the J segment 4 bases; nucleotides outside the gene matches: 8. Germline CDR1 and CDR2: MNHEY and SMNVEV (reference sequence). For the CDR3, the DNA is TGTGCCAGCAGACGCTCGGACAGGGGGCTATACGAGCAGTACTTC. This gives the protein CASRRSDRGLYEQYF.

In its sample, this clone was seen once. This sequence joins TRBV14 and TRBJ2-7; no definite D call. The CDR3 consists of 12 residues. Germline V CDR1 and CDR2: SGHDN, FVKESK. V was trimmed by 2 bases and J by 9 bases, leaving 11 bases between them. Written as DNA, the CDR3 is TGTGCCAGCAGCCAAATTGCAGGTGTGCAGTACTTC. Translating it yields CASSQIAGVQYF. Combining the CDR3 with reference TRBV14 and TRBJ2-7 gives the whole variable domain EAGVTQFPSHSVIEKGQTVTLRCDPISGHDNLYWYRRVMGKEIKFLLHFVKESKQDESGMPNNRFLAERTGGTYSTLKVQPAELEDSGVYFCASSQIAGVQYFGPGTRLTVT.

The V and J genes are TRBV30 and TRBJ1-5, with D possibly TRBD1 on 6 matching bases. Germline CDR1 reads GTSNPN; CDR2 reads SVGIG (reference sequence). With 1 base removed from V and 4 bases from J, the gap between germline ends came to 8 bases. The CDR3 spans 13 residues. CDR3 protein: CAWSARGNQPQHF. CDR3 DNA: TGTGCCTGGAGTGCGAGGGGGAATCAGCCCCAGCATTTT.

The chain carries TRBV11-1 and TRBJ2-7, with D tentatively TRBD2 (5 bases). The CDR3 totals 17 residues. Germline CDR1 reads SGHAT; CDR2 reads FQDESV (reference sequence). With 1 base removed from V and 5 bases from J, the gap between germline ends came to 21 bases. DNA for the CDR3: TGTGCCAGCAGCTTAGGTCCAAGCGGTGCCGGGTCCCACGAGCAGTACGTC. Amino acids: CASSLGPSGAGSHEQYV.

V usage is TRBV7-2 and J usage is TRBJ1-1; D possibly corresponds to TRBD1 (5 bases). Germline loops: CDR1 SGHTA, CDR2 FQGNSA. V gave up 2 bases and J gave up 6 bases, with 10 bases separating them. The CDR3 runs 13 residues. The CDR3 DNA follows: TGTGCCAGCAGCTTATCAGGGAGGGCTGAAGCTTTCTTT. Its protein is CASSLSGRAEAFF.

This chain links TRBV2 with TRBJ2-2; 7 bases map to TRBD2. Germline values: CDR1 SNHLY, CDR2 FYNNEI. The CDR3 spans 15 residues. J lost 7 bases, V lost 6 bases, and 11 bases had no gene match. The CDR3 bases are TGTGCCAGCAGATGGAACGCTGGGGGGGACGGGGAGCTGTTTTTT. As protein: CASRWNAGGDGELFF.

V is TRBV5-4 and J is TRBJ2-5; 10 bases map to TRBD1. V lost 5 bases to trimming and J lost 5 bases; unmatched junction nucleotides: 6. Looked up from germline, CDR1 is SGHNT and CDR2 is YYREEE (reference sequence). The CDR3 is 14 amino acids. The CDR3 nucleotides are TGTGCCAGCAGACGACAGGGGGCGGTGGAGACCCAGTACTTC. Encoded protein: CASRRQGAVETQYF.

V is TRBV28 and J is TRBJ2-1; tentative D call: TRBD2 (5 bases). The germline CDR1 and CDR2 sequences are MDHEN and SYDVKM. V lost 6 bases to trimming and J lost 4 bases, with 16 bases between them. The CDR3 is 15 residues long. The CDR3 bases are TGTGCCAGCAGCGTGGGTGGGCGGGTTTACAATGAGCAGTTCTTC. Translating gives CASSVGGRVYNEQFF.

The rearrangement joins TRBV5-1 to TRBJ2-5; 8 positions match TRBD1. The last part of the DNA fits TRBJ2-7 better; the J call may be wrong. Germline-derived CDR1 and CDR2 are SGHRS and YFSETQ. CDR3 length: 15 residues. The CDR3, as DNA: TGCGCCAGCTCCCAGACAGGGGCGAGCTCCTACGAGCAGTACTTC. Protein product: CASSQTGASSYEQYF.

This chain links TRBV27 with TRBJ2-1; 13 nucleotides match TRBD2. The CDR3 sequence is 17 residues long. Germline V lookup: CDR1 MNHEY, CDR2 SMNVEV (reference sequence). Trimming cost V 3 bases and J 12 bases; bases outside gene matches: 14. CDR3 nucleotides: TGTGCCAGCAGTTTCGACATGGGACTAGCGGGGACCCCCGGGCAGTTCTTC. As protein: CASSFDMGLAGTPGQFF.

The chain combines TRBV5-5 with TRBJ1-1; D is undetermined. Germline V gene data show CDR1 as SGHKS and CDR2 as YYEKEE (reference sequence). The CDR3 extends over 13 amino acids. V lost 4 bases to trimming and J lost 0 bases, with 7 bases between them. CDR3 protein: CASSTTVNTEAFF. The DNA of the CDR3 is TGTGCCAGCAGCACTACGGTGAACACTGAAGCTTTCTTT.

This clone has only a few counts. The chain has TRBV5-4 and TRBJ2-2; 13 bases are a match to TRBD2. Looked up from germline, CDR1 is SGHNT and CDR2 is YYREEE (reference sequence). Trimming removed 3 bases from V and 0 bases from J; junction bases left unmatched: 8. CDR3 length equals 19 residues. CDR3 nucleotide sequence: TGTGCCAGCAGCTCACCGGGACTAGCGGGGACACCGAACACCGGGGAGCTGTTTTTT. Its translation is CASSSPGLAGTPNTGELFF. The full variable domain, rest sourced from reference TRBV5-4 and TRBJ2-2, is ETGVTQSPTHLIKTRGQQVTLRCSSQSGHNTVSWYQQALGQGPQFIFQYYREEENGRGNFPPRFSGLQFPNYSSELNVNALELDDSALYLCASSSPGLAGTPNTGELFFGEGSRLTVL.

The chain uses TRBV4-3 and TRBJ1-6, with 10 bases lining up with TRBD1. The CDR3 extends over 15 amino acids. The germline gives CDR1 LGHNA, CDR2 YSLEER. Unmatched junction bases numbered 5, after V lost 0 bases and J lost 12 bases. The CDR3 is CASSQDRQGAGPLHF. DNA for the CDR3: TGCGCCAGCAGCCAAGATAGACAGGGGGCGGGACCCCTCCACTTT.

The chain links TRBV6-5 to TRBJ2-7, with TRBD1 matching 7 bases. CDR3 length: 13 amino acids. Germline CDR1 MNHEY, CDR2 SVGAGI. The V and J ends lost 5 bases and 6 bases, in that order; junction bases with no gene match: 7. CDR3 nucleotides: TGTGCCAGCAGTCTCGACAGGGACGTCGAGCAGTACTTC. This encodes CASSLDRDVEQYF.

This clone was seen more than once but under ten times. The rearrangement joins TRBV5-4 to TRBJ1-1; a possible D gene is TRBD1 (5 bases). Trimming shortened V by 3 bases and J by 4 bases, and 16 bases separated the two germline ends. CDR1 and CDR2 (germline): SGHNT, YYREEE (reference sequence). The CDR3 loop spans 15 amino acids. Here the CDR3 reads CASSSRHPGATEAFF. CDR3 bases: TGTGCCAGCAGCTCCCGACACCCTGGGGCCACTGAAGCTTTCTTT.

This clone was counted only a few times. V usage is TRBV6-6 and J usage is TRBJ1-5; D is undetermined. Germline CDR1 and CDR2: MNHNY and SVGAGI (reference sequence). The V end lost 7 bases, the J end lost 2 bases, and 15 bases lay between the germline ends. The CDR3 is 15 residues long. CDR3 loop: CASIAPSSGNQPQHF. CDR3 nucleotide sequence: TGTGCCAGCATTGCCCCCTCGTCGGGCAATCAGCCCCAGCATTTT.

This sequence joins TRBV19 and TRBJ1-1; D is undetermined. The CDR3 spans 11 residues. The germline V and J ends were trimmed by 6 bases and 4 bases, with 6 bases remaining between them. CDR1 is LNHDA and CDR2 is SQIVND in the germline V gene (reference sequence). The CDR3 coding sequence is TGTGCCAGTAGCGTCTTCACTGAAGCTTTCTTT. This encodes CASSVFTEAFF.

The V and J genes are TRBV9 and TRBJ2-7; 9 positions match TRBD2. CDR1 is SGDLS, CDR2 YYNGEE, per germline. The junction had 11 bases not matched to a gene; V was cut back by 1 base and J by 6 bases. This CDR3 has 16 residues. CDR3 loop: CASSVQVLAGLPEQYF. The CDR3 DNA reads TGTGCCAGCAGCGTACAAGTCCTAGCGGGGTTGCCCGAGCAGTACTTC.

This chain uses TRBV5-4 with TRBJ1-5; D is uncertain. This CDR3 is built from 16 residues. V was shortened by 2 bases and J by 1 base, with 13 bases between the two germline ends. Germline loops: CDR1 SGHNT, CDR2 YYREEE (reference sequence). The CDR3 loop reads CASSFGTGLSNQPQHF. CDR3 nucleotides: TGTGCCAGCAGCTTTGGTACGGGTCTGAGCAATCAGCCCCAGCATTTT.

The chain employs TRBV30 and TRBJ1-5, with 8 bases identical to TRBD1. This CDR3 is 15 amino acids long. J was trimmed by 7 bases and V by 1 base; bases with no gene match: 9. Germline-derived CDR1 and CDR2 are GTSNPN and SVGIG (reference sequence). This CDR3 reads CAWSAGQGRDQPQHF. Here the CDR3 DNA reads TGTGCCTGGAGTGCAGGACAGGGCCGTGACCAGCCCCAGCATTTT.

This chain links TRBV10-3 with TRBJ1-3, with TRBD1 matching 7 bases. The CDR3 contains 16 residues. Germline CDR1 and CDR2: ENHRY and SYGVKD. V shed 10 bases, J shed 1 base, and the junction held 13 bases outside the gene matches. CDR3 coding DNA: TGTGCCACCCAGGGACAGTGGGGTTCGTCTGGAAACACCATATATTTT. As protein: CATQGQWGSSGNTIYF.

The chain recombines TRBV28 with TRBJ2-3, with 7 bases identical to TRBD2. The V and J ends lost 5 bases and 1 base, in that order; junction bases with no gene match: 9. This CDR3 has 16 residues. The V gene's germline CDR1 is MDHEN and CDR2 SYDVKM. The CDR3 coding sequence is TGTGCCAGCAGTCCCTGGGGCGGGGGAGGCACAGATACGCAGTATTTT. It specifies CASSPWGGGGTDTQYF.

The chain recombines TRBV7-2 with TRBJ1-2; TRBD1 might be the D (6 bases). Trimming shortened V by 7 bases and J by 0 bases, and 15 bases separated the two germline ends. CDR1 is SGHTA, CDR2 FQGNSA, per germline. The CDR3 has 15 amino acids. CDR3 sequence: CASTLSTGANYGYTF. The DNA of the CDR3 is TGTGCCAGCACCCTATCGACAGGAGCTAACTATGGCTACACCTTC. Full variable domain (missing parts from reference TRBV7-2 and TRBJ1-2): GAGVSQSPSNKVTEKGKDVELRCDPISGHTALYWYRQSLGQGLEFLIYFQGNSAPDKSGLPSDRFSAERTGGSVSTLTIQRTQQEDSAVYLCASTLSTGANYGYTFGSGTRLTVV.

This clone was seen once. J is TRBJ2-1 and V is TRBV30, with D perhaps matching TRBD1 (7 bases). CDR1 GTSNPN and CDR2 SVGIG come from the germline V gene (reference sequence). CDR3 length: 17 amino acids. V dropped 6 bases and J dropped 0 bases, with 21 bases sitting between them. DNA of the CDR3: TGTGCCTGTTTAGTTCCCAGGGGGGTAAGCTCCTACAATGAGCAGTTCTTC. Translated: CACLVPRGVSSYNEQFF.